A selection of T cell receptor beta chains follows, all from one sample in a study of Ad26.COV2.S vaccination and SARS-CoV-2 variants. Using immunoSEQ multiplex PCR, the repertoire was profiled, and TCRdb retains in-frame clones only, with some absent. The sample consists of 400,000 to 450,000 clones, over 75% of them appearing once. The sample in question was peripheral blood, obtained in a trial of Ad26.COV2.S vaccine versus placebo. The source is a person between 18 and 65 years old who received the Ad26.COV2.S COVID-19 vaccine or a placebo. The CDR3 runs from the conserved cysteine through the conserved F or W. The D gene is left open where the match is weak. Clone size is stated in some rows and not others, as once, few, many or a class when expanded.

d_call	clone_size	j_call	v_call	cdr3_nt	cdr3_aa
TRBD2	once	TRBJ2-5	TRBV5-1	TGCGCCAGCAGCTTGGGCGAGCGGGGCCATGAGACCCAGTACTTC	CASSLGERGHETQYF
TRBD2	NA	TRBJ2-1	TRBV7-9	TGTGCCAGCAGCCCCGGGCGGGAGATGTACAATGAGCAGTTCTTC	CASSPGREMYNEQFF
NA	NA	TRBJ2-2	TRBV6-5	TGTGCCAGCGGTAGGACAGTTAACACCGGGGAGCTGTTTTTT	CASGRTVNTGELFF
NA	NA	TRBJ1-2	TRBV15	TGTGCCACCAGCAGAGATCTTAGTGGTTATGAGGGCTACACCTTC	CATSRDLSGYEGYTF
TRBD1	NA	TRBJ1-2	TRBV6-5	TGTGCCAGCCTGGGGACAGGGGCTCACTATGGCTACACCTTC	CASLGTGAHYGYTF
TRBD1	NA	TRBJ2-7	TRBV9	TGTGCCAGCAGCGTAGAACAGGGGTACGAGCAGTACTTC	CASSVEQGYEQYF
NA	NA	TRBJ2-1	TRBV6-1	TGTGCCAGCAGTGACCGACACGATATATCGTACAATGAGCAGTTCTTC	CASSDRHDISYNEQFF
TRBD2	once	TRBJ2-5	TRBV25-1	TGTGCCAGCAGTGACTCGACTAGCCTACGACAAGAGACCCAGTACTTC	CASSDSTSLRQETQYF
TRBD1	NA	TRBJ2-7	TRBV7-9	TGTGCCAGCAGCTTTATGAGGGGGCGCGGGTACGAGCAGTACTTC	CASSFMRGRGYEQYF
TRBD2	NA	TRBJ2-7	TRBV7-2	TGTGCCAGCAGCTTAGGGGGACTAGCGAGCTCCTACGAGCAGTACTTC	CASSLGGLASSYEQYF
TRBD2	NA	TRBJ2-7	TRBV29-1	TGCAGCGTTGTGCGGACTAGCGGGAGTTACGAGCAGTACTTC	CSVVRTSGSYEQYF
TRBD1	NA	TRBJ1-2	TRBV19	TGTGCCAGTAGCTCCACCTCTGGGACAGGTGGCTACACCTTC	CASSSTSGTGGYTF
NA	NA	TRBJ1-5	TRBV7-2	TGTGCCAGCAGCGACGGTCTTTTGGGGCCCCAGCATTTT	CASSDGLLGPQHF
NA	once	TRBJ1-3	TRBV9	TGTGCCAGCAGCGTAGAAGCAGACTCTGGAAACACCATATATTTT	CASSVEADSGNTIYF
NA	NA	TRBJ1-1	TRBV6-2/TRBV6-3	TGTGCCAGCAGTTACGGAGACACTGAAGCTTTCTTT	CASSYGDTEAFF
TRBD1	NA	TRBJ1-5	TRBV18	TGTGCCAGCTCACCACCGGGACAGCGCAATCAGCCCCAGCATTTT	CASSPPGQRNQPQHF
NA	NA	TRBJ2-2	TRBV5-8	TGTGCCAGCAGCTTGGTAGAGACCACCGGGGAGCTGTTTTTT	CASSLVETTGELFF
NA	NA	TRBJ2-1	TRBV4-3	TGCGCCAGCAGCCAAGTCCAAAGCTCCTACAATGAGCAGTTCTTC	CASSQVQSSYNEQFF
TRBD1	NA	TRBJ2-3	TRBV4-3	TGCGCCAGCAGCCAAGAGGGACAGGGAAACACAGATACGCAGTATTTT	CASSQEGQGNTDTQYF
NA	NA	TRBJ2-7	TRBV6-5	TGTGCCAGCAGTATTTCGCGGGACAGCAGAAGGTTGCAGTACTTC	CASSISRDSRRLQYF
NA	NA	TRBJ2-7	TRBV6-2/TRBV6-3	TGTGCCAGCAGCAGATACTCTAGGGAGCAGTACTTC	CASSRYSREQYF
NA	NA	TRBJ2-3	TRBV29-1	TGCTCCGGGGCGGGGACTCCATCCACTAGCACAGATACGCAGTATTTT	CSGAGTPSTSTDTQYF
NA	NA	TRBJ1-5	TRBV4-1	TGCGCCAGCAGCCAAGATGCTGGGGTTTCGGAGCCCCAGCATTTT	CASSQDAGVSEPQHF
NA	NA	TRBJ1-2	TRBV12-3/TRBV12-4	TGTGCCAGCAGTTTCCTCGAACGTGGCTACACCTTC	CASSFLERGYTF